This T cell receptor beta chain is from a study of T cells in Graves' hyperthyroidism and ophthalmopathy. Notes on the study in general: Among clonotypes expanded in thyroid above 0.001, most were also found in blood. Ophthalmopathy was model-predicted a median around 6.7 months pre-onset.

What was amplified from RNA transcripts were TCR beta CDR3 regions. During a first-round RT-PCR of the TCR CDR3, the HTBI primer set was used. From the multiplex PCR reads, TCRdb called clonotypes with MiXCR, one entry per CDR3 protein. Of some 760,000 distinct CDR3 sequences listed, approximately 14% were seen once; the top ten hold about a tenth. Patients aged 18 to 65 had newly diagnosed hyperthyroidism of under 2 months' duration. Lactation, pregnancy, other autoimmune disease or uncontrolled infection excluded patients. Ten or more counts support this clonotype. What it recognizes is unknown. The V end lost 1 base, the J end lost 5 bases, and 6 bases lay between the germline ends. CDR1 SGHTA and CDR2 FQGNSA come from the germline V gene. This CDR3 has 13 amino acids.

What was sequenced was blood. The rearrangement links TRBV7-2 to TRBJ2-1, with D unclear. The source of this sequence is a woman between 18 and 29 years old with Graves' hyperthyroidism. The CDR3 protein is CASSLVWDNEQFF. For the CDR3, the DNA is TGTGCCAGCAGCTTAGTTTGGGACAATGAGCAGTTCTTC.